The 28 T cell receptor beta chains given below trace back to one sample, sequenced in a study of blood T cell repertoires in COVID-19. TCRdb's table, derived via immunoSEQ multiplex PCR, lists solely in-frame clones and lacks some. This sample has some 88,000 clones, with 80% to 90% found just once. Input material: peripheral blood. These receptors originate from a man aged 55 to 69 with acute or convalescent COVID-19.

This clone has a handful of counts. The chain uses TRBV6-2 or TRBV6-3 and TRBJ2-2; D remains unclear. The CDR3 is made up of 13 amino acids. Germline lookup yields CDR1 MNHEY and CDR2 SVGEGT. V dropped 4 bases and J dropped 6 bases, with 9 bases sitting between them. The CDR3 nucleotides read TGTGCCAGCAGTTGGTCGTGGCCCGGGGAGCTGTTTTTT. This codes for CASSWSWPGELFF.

This clone came up once. The chain uses TRBV10-3 and TRBJ2-7; D gene ambiguous. Germline V CDR1 and CDR2: ENHRY, SYGVKD. This CDR3 has 15 amino acids. V lost 6 bases and J 2 bases, leaving 17 bases between the germline ends. CDR3 residues: CAISDSQHGTYEQYF. CDR3 DNA sequence: TGTGCCATCAGCGACTCCCAGCACGGAACCTACGAGCAGTACTTC.

The chain is built from TRBV5-5 and TRBJ2-1; D is possibly TRBD2 (6 bases). V shed 1 base and J shed 7 bases, with 15 bases lying between them. Germline CDR1 is SGHKS and CDR2 is YYEKEE (reference sequence). The CDR3 contains 15 residues. The CDR3 bases are TGTGCCAGCAGCTTGTTGGTCAGCGGGTGGAATGAGCAGTTCTTC. Translated, it gives CASSLLVSGWNEQFF.

The V and J genes are TRBV15 and TRBJ1-4, with TRBD1 matching 7 bases. V lost 5 bases and J lost 9; bases outside the gene matches: 12. Germline CDR1 reads LNHNV; CDR2 reads YYDKDF (reference sequence). The CDR3 spans 15 residues. Here the CDR3 reads CATSPLQGGSKKLFF. DNA for the CDR3: TGTGCCACCAGCCCTCTTCAGGGGGGATCGAAAAAACTGTTTTTT. Full variable domain (missing parts from reference TRBV15 and TRBJ1-4): DAMVIQNPRYQVTQFGKPVTLSCSQTLNHNVMYWYQQKSSQAPKLLFHYYDKDFNNEADTPDNFQSRRPNTSFCFLDIRSPGLGDTAMYLCATSPLQGGSKKLFFGSGTQLSVL.

V is TRBV19 and J is TRBJ1-3; tentative D call: TRBD1 (5 bases). Trimming removed 8 bases from V and 2 bases from J, with 13 bases in between. The CDR3 contains 14 residues. Germline V gene lookup returns CDR1 LNHDA and CDR2 SQIVND (reference sequence). The CDR3 reads CASFGGETGNTIYF. The CDR3, as DNA: TGTGCCAGTTTCGGGGGGGAAACTGGAAACACCATATATTTT.

This clone was counted between two and nine times. V gene TRBV19 combines with J gene TRBJ2-1, with 8 bases that match TRBD2. The CDR3 has 14 residues. V was clipped by 4 bases and J by 9 bases; unmatched bases: 8. CDR1 is LNHDA and CDR2 is SQIVND in the germline V gene (reference sequence). The CDR3 nucleotides read TGTGCCAGTAGTACCGGGGGGGCCGGGCTTGAGCAGTTCTTC. This codes for CASSTGGAGLEQFF.

The gene calls are TRBV5-1 and TRBJ1-2, with 7 positions matching TRBD1. Germline V gives CDR1 SGHRS, CDR2 YFSETQ. The CDR3 consists of 13 residues. Trimming took 5 bases from V and 2 from J; bases not matched to a gene: 3. The CDR3 here is CASREGQNYGYTF. CDR3 sequence (DNA): TGCGCCAGCAGGGAGGGACAGAACTATGGCTACACCTTC.

The CDR3 is CASSLDRDVWETQYF. The DNA for the CDR3 is TGCGCCAGCAGCTTGGACAGGGACGTGTGGGAGACCCAGTACTTC. This chain links TRBV5-1 with TRBJ2-5; the D gene is possibly TRBD1 (6 bases). CDR1 and CDR2 (germline): SGHRS, YFSETQ. The CDR3 is 15 amino acids. Between the trimmed V and J ends, which lost 0 bases and 5 bases, there was a span of 14 bases.

This clone was recorded a few times. This chain uses TRBV30 with TRBJ1-5; unclear D gene. The ends were cut back, 2 bases at V and 3 bases at J, with 14 bases in the middle. Germline lookup yields CDR1 GTSNPN and CDR2 SVGIG (reference sequence). This CDR3 contains 15 residues. The CDR3 protein is CAWSQAGDYNQPQHF. The DNA of the CDR3 is TGTGCCTGGAGTCAGGCGGGAGACTACAATCAGCCCCAGCATTTT.

V is TRBV18 and J is TRBJ1-5; 9 positions agree with TRBD1. This CDR3 contains 15 residues. V lost 1 base, J lost 5 bases, and 3 bases stayed unmatched. CDR1 is KGHSH and CDR2 is LQKENI in the germline V gene. The CDR3 sequence: CASSPRTGADQPQHF. The CDR3 DNA sequence: TGTGCCAGCTCACCACGGACAGGGGCCGATCAGCCCCAGCATTTT.

This clone was recorded only once. The chain links TRBV11-3 to TRBJ2-1, with 11 bases identical to TRBD2. J lost 5 bases, V lost 4 bases, and 7 bases had no gene match. Per the germline V gene, CDR1 is SGHNT and CDR2 is YENEEA. The length of the CDR3 is 16 residues. CDR3 sequence reads: CASSSSGTSGHNEQFF. In DNA, the CDR3 is TGTGCCAGCAGCTCCTCCGGGACTAGCGGCCACAATGAGCAGTTCTTC.

The chain couples TRBV7-2 to TRBJ2-5, with 8 bases aligning to TRBD2. V shed 4 bases and J 5 bases; nucleotides not matched to a gene: 6. The CDR3 covers 14 residues. CDR1 SGHTA and CDR2 FQGNSA come from the germline V gene. The CDR3 region has the DNA TGTGCCAGCAGCTCTCAGGCTAGCGGGGAGACCCAGTACTTC. It yields the protein CASSSQASGETQYF. Complete variable domain (other parts from reference TRBV7-2 and TRBJ2-5): GAGVSQSPSNKVTEKGKDVELRCDPISGHTALYWYRQSLGQGLEFLIYFQGNSAPDKSGLPSDRFSAERTGGSVSTLTIQRTQQEDSAVYLCASSSQASGETQYFGPGTRLLVL.

The chain links TRBV6-6 to TRBJ1-5; no definite D call. CDR1 and CDR2 (germline): MNHNY, SVGAGI (reference sequence). Trimming took off 5 bases at V and 10 bases at J, with 15 bases between the two ends. The CDR3 totals 13 residues. The CDR3 DNA reads TGTGCCAGCAGTAATCCGACATCCCCACCCCAGCATTTT. This translates into CASSNPTSPPQHF.

This chain joins TRBV3-1 (or the pseudogene TRBV3-2) and TRBJ1-2; 8 nucleotides match TRBD1. Germline values: CDR1 LGHDT, CDR2 YNNKEL (reference sequence). With V trimmed by 1 base and J by 4 bases, 8 bases remained unmatched. The CDR3 is made up of 16 amino acids. This chain's CDR3 is CASSQGGSGGGYGYTF. Written as DNA, the CDR3 is TGTGCCAGCAGCCAAGGGGGGTCAGGGGGCGGCTATGGCTACACCTTC.

The rearrangement uses TRBV27 and TRBJ2-4; the D gene is possibly TRBD1 (6 bases). Germline V lookup: CDR1 MNHEY, CDR2 SMNVEV (reference sequence). The CDR3 has 13 amino acids. V lost 6 bases and J lost 4, with 10 bases in between. The CDR3 DNA reads TGTGCCAGCAGAAATACAGGGAAAAACATTCAGTACTTC. Amino acid sequence: CASRNTGKNIQYF.

V usage is TRBV4-1 and J usage is TRBJ2-7, with D maybe TRBD2 (5 bases). The germline V and J ends were trimmed by 0 bases and 3 bases, with 18 bases remaining between them. The CDR3 is 17 residues long. Germline CDR1 is MGHRA and CDR2 is YSYEKL. CDR3 nucleotide sequence: TGCGCCAGCAGCCAAGAAGTATACGGGAAGGGCGGCTACGAGCAGTACTTC. Protein sequence: CASSQEVYGKGGYEQYF.

Comment on this clone: Germline is not matched at one junction end, which may reflect a read error. This rearrangement joins TRBV11-2 to TRBJ2-1; TRBD2 matches at 9 bases. CDR1 is SGHAT and CDR2 is FQNNGV in the germline V gene. CDR3 size: 15 residues. The CDR3 is CASSLAGVLYNEQFF. The CDR3 DNA reads TGTGCCAGCAGTTTAGCGGGAGTACTTTACAATGAGCAGTTCTTC.

The rearrangement joins TRBV19 to TRBJ2-5; TRBD1 matches at 12 bases. V was pared by 5 bases and J by 6 bases, with 7 bases of the junction left unmatched. Per the germline V gene, CDR1 is LNHDA and CDR2 is SQIVND (reference sequence). CDR3 length equals 15 residues. The CDR3 is CASSGGTGGGQTQYF. The CDR3 DNA reads as TGTGCCAGTAGTGGAGGGACAGGGGGCGGTCAGACCCAGTACTTC.

The rearrangement uses TRBV30 and TRBJ2-7, with TRBD2 matching over 15 bases. The CDR3 loop spans 15 amino acids. From germline, CDR1 is GTSNPN and CDR2 SVGIG (reference sequence). The J segment lost 6 bases and the V segment lost 1 base, leaving 4 bases of the junction unmatched. The CDR3 DNA reads as TGTGCCTGGAGTGGGGGACTAGCGGGAGGTGGCGAGCAGTACTTC. The encoded protein is CAWSGGLAGGGEQYF.

This clone was recorded once. The CDR3 loop is CASTRWTSGSGTDTQYF. CDR3 nucleotides: TGTGCCAGCACCCGCTGGACTAGCGGGAGTGGCACAGATACGCAGTATTTT. This chain connects TRBV2 to TRBJ2-3; TRBD2 matches at 13 bases. Germline CDR1 and CDR2: SNHLY and FYNNEI. J gave up 1 base and V 7 bases, and 8 bases lay outside the gene matches. This CDR3 is 17 amino acids long.

This clone was seen once. The chain uses TRBV11-2 and TRBJ2-5; unclear D gene. V was clipped by 1 base and J by 4 bases, with 10 bases between them. The germline gives CDR1 SGHAT, CDR2 FQNNGV. This CDR3 is 14 amino acids long. The CDR3, as DNA: TGTGCCAGCAGCTTAGGACACCTCGGAGAGACCCAGTACTTC. Translation gives CASSLGHLGETQYF.

The chain recombines TRBV18 with TRBJ2-1, with 7 bases that match TRBD2. This CDR3 is built from 15 residues. Germline V gene data show CDR1 as KGHSH and CDR2 as LQKENI. V lost 5 bases, J lost 5 bases, and 9 bases stayed unmatched. The CDR3 region is CASSVIASGDNEQFF. CDR3 coding DNA: TGTGCCAGCTCAGTGATTGCCAGCGGGGACAATGAGCAGTTCTTC.

V gene TRBV7-2 combines with J gene TRBJ1-1; D not resolved. V was clipped by 1 base and J by 4 bases, with 10 bases between them. This CDR3 contains 14 residues. Germline V lookup: CDR1 SGHTA, CDR2 FQGNSA. CDR3 region: CASSLGGFFTEAFF. DNA of the CDR3: TGTGCCAGCAGCTTAGGAGGGTTTTTCACTGAAGCTTTCTTT.

There are a few counts of this clone. This rearrangement joins TRBV7-3 to TRBJ2-5, with 9 bases fitting TRBD2. Trimming cost V 3 bases and J 4 bases; bases outside gene matches: 9. Germline CDR1 is SGHTA and CDR2 is FQGTGA. The CDR3 is made up of 16 amino acids. In nucleotides, the CDR3 is TGTGCCAGCAGCTTGGCGACTAGCGGAGGGGGAGAGACCCAGTACTTC. This sequence encodes CASSLATSGGGETQYF.

This chain links TRBV15 with TRBJ2-3, with unresolved D. Germline values: CDR1 LNHNV, CDR2 YYDKDF (reference sequence). Trimming cost V 0 bases and J 2 bases, with 6 bases left between them. This CDR3 has 14 amino acids. CDR3 in DNA: TGTGCCACCAGCAGAGATCAGGCCACAGATACGCAGTATTTT. Translated: CATSRDQATDTQYF.

This rearrangement joins TRBV5-1 to TRBJ1-1; possible D gene TRBD1, 6 bases. Germline V gene sequence: CDR1 SGHRS, CDR2 YFSETQ. V was shortened by 2 bases and J by 2 bases, with 7 bases between the two germline ends. The CDR3 is 13 residues long. The CDR3 DNA reads as TGCGCCAGCAGCTTACAGGGAAACACTGAAGCTTTCTTT. Translated, it gives CASSLQGNTEAFF. Full variable domain (missing parts from reference TRBV5-1 and TRBJ1-1): KAGVTQTPRYLIKTRGQQVTLSCSPISGHRSVSWYQQTPGQGLQFLFEYFSETQRNKGNFPGRFSGRQFSNSRSEMNVSTLELGDSALYLCASSLQGNTEAFFGQGTRLTVV.

This sequence joins TRBV5-1 and TRBJ1-6, with 7 nucleotides matching TRBD1. V shed 2 bases, J shed 10 bases, and the junction held 9 bases outside the gene matches. Germline CDR1 and CDR2: SGHRS and YFSETQ. The CDR3 loop spans 15 amino acids. Written as DNA, the CDR3 is TGCGCCAGCAGCTTTAAAACAGGGGTTAAATCACCCCTCCACTTT. Translating it yields CASSFKTGVKSPLHF.

This clone was detected only a few times. The chain joins TRBV3-1 (or the pseudogene TRBV3-2) to TRBJ1-6; D is possibly TRBD1 (5 bases). The CDR3 is made up of 14 amino acids. V lost 6 bases to trimming and J lost 9 bases, with 15 bases between them. The V gene's germline CDR1 is LGHDT and CDR2 YNNKEL (reference sequence). Written as DNA, the CDR3 is TGTGCCAGCAGTCCCAGGGAAGTTGGTTCACCCCTCCACTTT. Protein sequence: CASSPREVGSPLHF.